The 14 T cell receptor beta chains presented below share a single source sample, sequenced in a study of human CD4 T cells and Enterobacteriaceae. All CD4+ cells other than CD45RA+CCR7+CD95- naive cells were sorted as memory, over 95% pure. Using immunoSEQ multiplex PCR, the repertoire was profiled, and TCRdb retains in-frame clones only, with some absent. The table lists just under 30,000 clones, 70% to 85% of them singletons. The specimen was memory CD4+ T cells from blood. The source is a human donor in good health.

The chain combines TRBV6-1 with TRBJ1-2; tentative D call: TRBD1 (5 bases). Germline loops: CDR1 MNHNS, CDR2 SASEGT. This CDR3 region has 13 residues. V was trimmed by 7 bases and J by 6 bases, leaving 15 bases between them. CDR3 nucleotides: TGTGCCAGCAACGTCGCCGGGACTAATGGCTACACCTTC. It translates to CASNVAGTNGYTF.

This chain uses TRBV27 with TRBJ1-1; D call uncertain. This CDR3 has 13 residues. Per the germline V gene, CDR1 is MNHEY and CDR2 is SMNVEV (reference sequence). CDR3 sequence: CAVGRWGNTEAFF. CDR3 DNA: TGTGCAGTGGGTCGTTGGGGGAACACTGAAGCTTTCTTT.

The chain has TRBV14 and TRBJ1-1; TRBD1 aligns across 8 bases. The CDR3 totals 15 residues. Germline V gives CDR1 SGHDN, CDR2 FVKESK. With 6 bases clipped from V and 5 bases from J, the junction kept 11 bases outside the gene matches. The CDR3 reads CASRPSGQGRTEAFF. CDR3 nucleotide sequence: TGTGCCAGCAGACCTAGCGGACAGGGTCGGACTGAAGCTTTCTTT.

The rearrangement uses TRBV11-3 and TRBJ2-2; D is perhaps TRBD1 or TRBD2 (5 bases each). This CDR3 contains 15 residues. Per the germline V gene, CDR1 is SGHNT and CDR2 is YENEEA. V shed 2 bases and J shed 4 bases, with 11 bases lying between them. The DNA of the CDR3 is TGTGCCAGCAGCTTAAGAGGGGCGGGCACCGGGGAGCTGTTTTTT. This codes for CASSLRGAGTGELFF. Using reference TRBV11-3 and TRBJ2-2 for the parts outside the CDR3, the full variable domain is EAGVVQSPRYKIIEKKQPVAFWCNPISGHNTLYWYLQNLGQGPELLIRYENEEAVDDSQLPKDRFSAERLKGVDSTLKIQPAELGDSAVYLCASSLRGAGTGELFFGEGSRLTVL.

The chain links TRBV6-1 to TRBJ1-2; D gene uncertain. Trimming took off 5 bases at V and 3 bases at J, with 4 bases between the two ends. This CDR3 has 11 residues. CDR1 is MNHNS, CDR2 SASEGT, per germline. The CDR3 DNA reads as TGTGCCAGCAGTCAATACTATGGCTACACCTTC. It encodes CASSQYYGYTF.

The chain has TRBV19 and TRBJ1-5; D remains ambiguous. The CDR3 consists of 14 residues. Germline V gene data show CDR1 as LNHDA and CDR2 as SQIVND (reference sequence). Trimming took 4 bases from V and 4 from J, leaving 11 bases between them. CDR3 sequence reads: CASSRNSENQPQHF. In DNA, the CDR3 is TGTGCCAGTAGTAGAAACAGCGAAAATCAGCCCCAGCATTTT. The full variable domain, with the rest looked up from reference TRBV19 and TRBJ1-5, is DGGITQSPKYLFRKEGQNVTLSCEQNLNHDAMYWYRQDPGQGLRLIYYSQIVNDFQKGDIAEGYSVSREKKESFPLTVTSAQKNPTAFYLCASSRNSENQPQHFGDGTRLSIL.

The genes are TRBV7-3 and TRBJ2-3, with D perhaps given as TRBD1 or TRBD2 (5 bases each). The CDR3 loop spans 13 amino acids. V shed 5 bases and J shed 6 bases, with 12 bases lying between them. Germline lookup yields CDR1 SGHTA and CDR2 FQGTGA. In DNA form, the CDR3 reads TGTGCCAGCAGCCCAGGGACGACCGATACGCAGTATTTT. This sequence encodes CASSPGTTDTQYF.

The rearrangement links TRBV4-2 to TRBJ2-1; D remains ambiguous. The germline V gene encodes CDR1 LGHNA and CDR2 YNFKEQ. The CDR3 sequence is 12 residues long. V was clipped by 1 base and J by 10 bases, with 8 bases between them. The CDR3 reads CASSQVEREQFF. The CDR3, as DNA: TGTGCCAGCAGCCAAGTTGAAAGGGAGCAGTTCTTC.

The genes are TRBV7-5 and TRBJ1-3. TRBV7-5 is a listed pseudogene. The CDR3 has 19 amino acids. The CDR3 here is CVRSFGGSRRGGSGNTIYF. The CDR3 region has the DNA TGTGTCAGAAGCTTCGGCGGCTCGAGGAGGGGGGGCTCTGGAAACACCATATATTTT.

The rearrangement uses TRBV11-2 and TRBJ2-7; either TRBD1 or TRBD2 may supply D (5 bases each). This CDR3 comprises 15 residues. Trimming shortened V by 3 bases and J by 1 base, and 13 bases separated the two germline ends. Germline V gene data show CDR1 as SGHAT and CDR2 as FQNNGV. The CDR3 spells CASSLGPTFSYEQYF. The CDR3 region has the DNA TGTGCCAGCAGCTTGGGACCAACATTTTCCTACGAGCAGTACTTC.

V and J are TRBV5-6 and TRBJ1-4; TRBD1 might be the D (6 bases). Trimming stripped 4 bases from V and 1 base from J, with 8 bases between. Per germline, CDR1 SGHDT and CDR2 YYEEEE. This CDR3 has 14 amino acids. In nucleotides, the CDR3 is TGTGCCAGCAGCCCACAGGGAACTAATGAAAAACTGTTTTTT. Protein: CASSPQGTNEKLFF.

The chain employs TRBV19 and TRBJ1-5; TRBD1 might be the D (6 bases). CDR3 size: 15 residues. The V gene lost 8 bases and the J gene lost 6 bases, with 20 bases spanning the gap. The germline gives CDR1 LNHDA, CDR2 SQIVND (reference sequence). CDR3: CASASTGIVGQPQHF. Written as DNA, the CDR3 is TGTGCCAGTGCCTCGACAGGTATCGTAGGTCAGCCCCAGCATTTT.

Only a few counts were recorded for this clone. The CDR3: CASGSRTEAFF. CDR3 bases: TGTGCCAGCGGGTCAAGGACTGAAGCTTTCTTT. The rearrangement uses TRBV28 and TRBJ1-1; D gene unclear. This CDR3 contains 11 residues. Germline V lookup: CDR1 MDHEN, CDR2 SYDVKM. V dropped 8 bases and J dropped 5 bases, with 9 bases sitting between them.

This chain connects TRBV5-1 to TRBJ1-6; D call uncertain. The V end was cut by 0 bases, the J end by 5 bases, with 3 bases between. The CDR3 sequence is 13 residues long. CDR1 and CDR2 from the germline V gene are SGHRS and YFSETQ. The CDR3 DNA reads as TGCGCCAGCAGCTTGGGTGATAATTCACCCCTCCACTTT. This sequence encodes CASSLGDNSPLHF. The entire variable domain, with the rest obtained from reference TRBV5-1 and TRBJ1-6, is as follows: KAGVTQTPRYLIKTRGQQVTLSCSPISGHRSVSWYQQTPGQGLQFLFEYFSETQRNKGNFPGRFSGRQFSNSRSEMNVSTLELGDSALYLCASSLGDNSPLHFGNGTRLTVT.